This T cell receptor (beta chain) comes out of a study of cytomegalovirus exposure and HLA in healthy donors. In the study overall: In a previous analysis, 110 million or so unique TCR beta sequences were found from 150 million to 200 million T cells. Study results and limitations: The authors assumed roughly uniform sequencing depth across donors for presence/absence analyses. It was reported that TCR beta sequences correctly inferred the HLA-A and HLA-B alleles for most subjects. Immune exposure information available was restricted to CMV serostatus.

The PCR had 60 Vbeta and 13 Jbeta primers. Using immunoSEQ multiplex PCR, the repertoire was profiled, and TCRdb retains in-frame clones only, with some absent. Of some 140,000 clones listed, 74% are singletons. This CDR3 is built from 18 residues. Germline lookup yields CDR1 LGHNA and CDR2 YNFKEQ. V gave up 1 base and J gave up 5 bases; unmatched junction bases: 13. As regards this clone: No antigen is known for it.

Sequencing was performed on PBMCs. The receptor was isolated from a man aged 18 to 30 in good health and CMV-seropositive. J is TRBJ1-4 and V is TRBV4-2, with TRBD1 identical over 7 bases. CDR3 in amino acids: CASSQVGRGVTSNEKLFF. In nucleotides, the CDR3 is TGTGCCAGCAGCCAAGTCGGCAGGGGGGTGACTTCGAATGAAAAACTGTTTTTT.